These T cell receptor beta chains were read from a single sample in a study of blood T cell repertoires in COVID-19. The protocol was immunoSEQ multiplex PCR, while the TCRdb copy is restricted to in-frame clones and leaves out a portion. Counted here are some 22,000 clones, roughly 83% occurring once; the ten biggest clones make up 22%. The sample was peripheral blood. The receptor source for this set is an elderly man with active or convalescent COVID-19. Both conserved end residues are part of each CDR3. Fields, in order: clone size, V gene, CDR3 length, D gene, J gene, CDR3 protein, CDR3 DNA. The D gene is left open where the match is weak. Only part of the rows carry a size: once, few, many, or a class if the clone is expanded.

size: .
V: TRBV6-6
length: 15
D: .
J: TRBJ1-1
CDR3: CASSITQGTNTEAFF
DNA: TGTGCCAGCAGTATAACGCAGGGAACGAACACTGAAGCTTTCTTT

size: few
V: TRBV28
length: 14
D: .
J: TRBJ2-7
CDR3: CASSFPQGSYEQYF
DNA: TGTGCCAGCAGTTTCCCACAGGGTTCCTACGAGCAGTACTTC

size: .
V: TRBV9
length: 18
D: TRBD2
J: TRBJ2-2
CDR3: CASSVATTSGNKAGELFF
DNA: TGTGCCAGCAGCGTAGCTACGACTAGCGGGAATAAGGCCGGGGAGCTGTTTTTT

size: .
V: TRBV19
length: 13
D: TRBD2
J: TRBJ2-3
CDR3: CASQRERRDTQYF
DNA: TGTGCCAGCCAGCGGGAGCGGCGAGATACGCAGTATTTT

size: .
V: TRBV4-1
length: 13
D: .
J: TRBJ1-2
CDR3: CASSQAVDYGYTF
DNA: TGCGCCAGCAGCCAAGCGGTTGACTATGGCTACACCTTC

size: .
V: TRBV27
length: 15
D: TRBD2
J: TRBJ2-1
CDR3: CASSPRTSGRTEQFF
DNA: TGTGCCAGCAGTCCCAGGACTAGCGGGAGGACTGAGCAGTTCTTC

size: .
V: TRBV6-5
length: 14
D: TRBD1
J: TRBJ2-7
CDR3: CASSYLGQGNEQYF
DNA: TGTGCCAGCAGTTACTTAGGACAGGGCAACGAGCAGTACTTC

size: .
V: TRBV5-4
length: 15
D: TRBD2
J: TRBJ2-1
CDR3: CASSPPGLSYNEQFF
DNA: TGTGCCAGCAGCCCACCGGGACTATCGTACAATGAGCAGTTCTTC

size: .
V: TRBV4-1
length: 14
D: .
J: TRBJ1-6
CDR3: CASSQEQMESPLHF
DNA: TGCGCCAGCAGCCAAGAGCAGATGGAGTCACCCCTCCACTTT

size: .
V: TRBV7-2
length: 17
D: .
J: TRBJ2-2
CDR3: CASSSDVRAHRTGELFF
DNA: TGTGCCAGCAGCTCGGATGTGCGGGCGCATCGCACCGGGGAGCTGTTTTTT

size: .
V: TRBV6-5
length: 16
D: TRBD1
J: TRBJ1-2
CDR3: CASSYSGQGRRDSYTF
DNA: TGTGCCAGCAGTTACTCCGGACAGGGGAGGCGGGATAGCTACACCTTC

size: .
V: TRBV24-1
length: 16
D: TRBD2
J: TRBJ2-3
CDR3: CATSGVAGGRGDTQYF
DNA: TGTGCCACCAGTGGAGTAGCGGGGGGGCGAGGAGATACGCAGTATTTT

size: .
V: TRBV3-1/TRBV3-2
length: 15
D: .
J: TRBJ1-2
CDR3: CASSQDRQNLYGYTF
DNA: TGTGCCAGCAGCCAAGATAGACAGAACCTCTATGGCTACACCTTC

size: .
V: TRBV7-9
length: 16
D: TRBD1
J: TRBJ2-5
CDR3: CASSPWTGAYQETQYF
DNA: TGTGCCAGCAGCCCTTGGACAGGGGCGTACCAAGAGACCCAGTACTTC

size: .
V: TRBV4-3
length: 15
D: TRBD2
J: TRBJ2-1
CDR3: CASSLNRGDYNEQFF
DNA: TGCGCCAGCAGCCTGAACCGGGGGGACTACAATGAGCAGTTCTTC

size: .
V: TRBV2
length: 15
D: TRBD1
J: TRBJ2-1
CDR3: CASRIQGPLNGEQFF
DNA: TGTGCCAGCAGGATACAGGGGCCACTTAATGGTGAGCAGTTCTTC

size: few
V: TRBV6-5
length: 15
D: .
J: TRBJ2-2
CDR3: CASSNPGGLSGELFF
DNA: TGTGCCAGCAGTAACCCTGGGGGGTTGTCCGGGGAGCTGTTTTTT

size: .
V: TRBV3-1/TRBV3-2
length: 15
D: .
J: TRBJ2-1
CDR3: CASSQQGAFLDEQFF
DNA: TGTGCCAGCAGCCAACAAGGTGCGTTCCTAGATGAGCAGTTCTTC

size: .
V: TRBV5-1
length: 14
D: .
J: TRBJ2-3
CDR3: CASRPQVNTDTQYF
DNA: TGCGCCAGCAGGCCTCAGGTGAACACAGATACGCAGTATTTT

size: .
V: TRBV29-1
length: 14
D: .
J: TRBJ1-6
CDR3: CSVEDGLPNSPLHF
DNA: TGCAGCGTTGAAGACGGACTTCCAAATTCACCCCTCCACTTT

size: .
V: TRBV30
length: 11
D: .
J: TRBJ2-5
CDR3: CAWSVAETQYF
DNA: TGTGCCTGGAGTGTAGCTGAGACCCAGTACTTC

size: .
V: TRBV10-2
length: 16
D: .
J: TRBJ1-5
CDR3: CASSEDTGYRNQPQHF
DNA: TGCGCCAGCAGTGAGGATACAGGGTACCGCAATCAGCCCCAGCATTTT

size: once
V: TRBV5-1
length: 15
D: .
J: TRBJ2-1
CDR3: CASSLVGQRYNEQFF
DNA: TGCGCCAGCAGCTTGGTGGGGCAACGTTACAATGAGCAGTTCTTC

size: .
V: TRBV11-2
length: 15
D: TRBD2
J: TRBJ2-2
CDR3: CASSSSGGGTGELFF
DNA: TGTGCCAGCAGCTCGAGCGGGGGGGGCACCGGGGAGCTGTTTTTT

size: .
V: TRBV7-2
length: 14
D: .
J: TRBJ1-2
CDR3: CASSFEGSIGGYTF
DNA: TGTGCCAGCAGCTTTGAGGGATCCATAGGTGGCTACACCTTC

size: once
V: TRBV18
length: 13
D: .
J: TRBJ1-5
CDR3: CASSQGSNQPQHF
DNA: TGTGCCAGCTCACAGGGGAGCAATCAGCCCCAGCATTTT